This record concerns one TCR beta chain sequence. The antigen is unknown. This entry is derived from a study of blood T cells in healthy people across ages. For the study at large: Template switching retrieved approximately one barcoded beta molecule for each two T cells. Study results and limitations: Higher diversity and more naive CD4+ cells were features of long-lived donors, compared to aged donors.

A sample-barcoded 5' primer and a J-beta primer mix were used in a second PCR of roughly 7 to 12 cycles. TCRdb processed the 5' RACE reads anew with MiXCR; each CDR3 protein has one entry. Of fewer than 2 million distinct CDR3 sequences in the sample, roughly 43% were seen once. Each donor's blood draw was ten milliliters of peripheral blood. The extraction recovered at least 5 micrograms of total RNA per sample. Germline-derived CDR1 and CDR2 are MNHNY and SVGAGI (reference sequence). V was shortened by 0 bases and J by 8 bases, with 14 bases between the two germline ends. CDR3 size: 15 residues. The sequencing input was blood. The sequence came from a human donor in good health. This chain links TRBV6-6 with TRBJ2-1; D might be TRBD1 or TRBD2, each matching 6 bases. DNA of the CDR3: TGTGCCAGCAGTTACTCGGGGGGCCGGTTCGATGAGCAGTTCTTC. Translated: CASSYSGGRFDEQFF.